Sequencing of this T cell receptor (beta chain) was carried out in a study of shared clonotypes between healthy human individuals. Whole-study results and caveats: Collection of samples was limited to blood; tissue repertoires likely differ. Clonotypes not shared had lower generation probabilities than those common to all four donors.

CDR3 size: 16 residues. Germline loops: CDR1 KGHSH, CDR2 LQKENI. The V gene lost 0 bases and the J gene lost 3 bases, with 12 bases spanning the gap. About this clone: Its antigen is as yet unknown.

Nashville, Tennessee was home to all donors, who were Caucasian adults. The assay was immunoSEQ multiplex PCR, and TCRdb's table has in-frame clones only and misses some. The data show under 1,900,000 clones, with approximately 98.5% seen just once and approximately 0.4% held by the top ten. The source is a man aged 25 to 45 in good health. The V and J genes are TRBV18 and TRBJ2-1; D tentatively fits TRBD1 or TRBD2 (6 bases each). Sequencing was done on a sample of naive CD4+ T cells sorted from blood. Subset given: CD45RA+ positively selected. The CDR3: CASSPPSQGGYNEQFF. The CDR3 DNA reads TGTGCCAGCTCACCACCGTCACAGGGAGGCTACAATGAGCAGTTCTTC.